One T cell receptor (beta chain) is described in this entry. Germline lookup yields CDR1 SEHNR and CDR2 FQNEAQ (reference sequence). The ends lost 5 bases at V and 8 bases at J; junction bases unmatched: 2. CDR3 length: 12 residues. TCR beta from blood CD8+ and CD4+ T cells was sequenced. The individuals used as controls were healthy donors who had been matched for both age and sex. TEMRA cells were FACS-enriched, with CD8+ and CD4+ T cells isolated negatively. With random hexamers, 0.5 to 1 ug RNA was reverse transcribed. An immunoSEQ multiplex PCR generated amplified TCR beta CDR3 products spanning 54 Vbeta and 13 Jbeta. TCRdb fed the immunoSEQ multiplex PCR reads into MiXCR, producing one record per CDR3 protein. Of about 130,000 distinct CDR3 sequences in the sample, about 95% were seen once. The data belong to a study of CD8 T cells in Susac syndrome.

The rearrangement joins TRBV7-9 to TRBJ1-3, with TRBD1 identical over 8 bases. What was sequenced was CD4+ T cells from PBMCs. The TCR sequence derives from a human donor in good health. CDR3 in amino acids: CASSPTGDTIYF. The CDR3 coding sequence is TGTGCCAGCAGCCCGACAGGGGACACCATATATTTT. The full variable domain, completed using reference TRBV7-9 and TRBJ1-3, is DTGVSQNPRHKITKRGQNVTFRCDPISEHNRLYWYRQTLGQGPEFLTYFQNEAQLEKSRLLSDRFSAERPKGSFSTLEIQRTEQGDSAMYLCASSPTGDTIYFGEGSWLTVV.